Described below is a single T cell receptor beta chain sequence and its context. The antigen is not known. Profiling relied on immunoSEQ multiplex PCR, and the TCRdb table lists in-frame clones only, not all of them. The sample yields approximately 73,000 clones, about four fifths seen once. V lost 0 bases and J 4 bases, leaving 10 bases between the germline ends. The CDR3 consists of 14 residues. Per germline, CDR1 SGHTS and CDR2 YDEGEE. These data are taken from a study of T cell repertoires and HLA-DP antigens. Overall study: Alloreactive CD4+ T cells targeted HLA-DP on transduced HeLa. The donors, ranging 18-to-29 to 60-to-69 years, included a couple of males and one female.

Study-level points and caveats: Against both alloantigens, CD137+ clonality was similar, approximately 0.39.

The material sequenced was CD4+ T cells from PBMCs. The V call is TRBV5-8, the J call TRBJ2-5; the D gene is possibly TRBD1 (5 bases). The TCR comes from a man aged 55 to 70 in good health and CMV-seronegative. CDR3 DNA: TGTGCCAGCAGCTTGGGGACATCCCGAGAGACCCAGTACTTC. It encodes CASSLGTSRETQYF. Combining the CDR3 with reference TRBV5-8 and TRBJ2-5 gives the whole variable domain EAGVTQSPTHLIKTRGQQATLRCSPISGHTSVYWYQQALGLGLQFLLWYDEGEERNRGNFPPRFSGRQFPNYSSELNVNALELEDSALYLCASSLGTSRETQYFGPGTRLLVL.